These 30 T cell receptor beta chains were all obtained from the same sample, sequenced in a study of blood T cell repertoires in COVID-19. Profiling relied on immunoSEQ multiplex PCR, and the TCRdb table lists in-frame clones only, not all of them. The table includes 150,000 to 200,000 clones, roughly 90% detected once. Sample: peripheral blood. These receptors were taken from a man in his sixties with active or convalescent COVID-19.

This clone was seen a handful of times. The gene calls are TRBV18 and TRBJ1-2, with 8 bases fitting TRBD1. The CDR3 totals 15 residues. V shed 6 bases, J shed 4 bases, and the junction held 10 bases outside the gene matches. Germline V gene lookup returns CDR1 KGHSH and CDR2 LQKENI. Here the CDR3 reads CASSPDRGRTYGYTF. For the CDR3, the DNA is TGTGCCAGCTCGCCTGACAGGGGACGAACCTATGGCTACACCTTC.

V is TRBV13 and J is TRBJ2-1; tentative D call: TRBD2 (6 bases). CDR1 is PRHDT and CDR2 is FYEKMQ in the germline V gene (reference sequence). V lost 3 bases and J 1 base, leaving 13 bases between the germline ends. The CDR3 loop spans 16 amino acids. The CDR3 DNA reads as TGTGCCAGCAGCTTTCTCGGCGGGAAGTCCTACAATGAGCAGTTCTTC. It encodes CASSFLGGKSYNEQFF.

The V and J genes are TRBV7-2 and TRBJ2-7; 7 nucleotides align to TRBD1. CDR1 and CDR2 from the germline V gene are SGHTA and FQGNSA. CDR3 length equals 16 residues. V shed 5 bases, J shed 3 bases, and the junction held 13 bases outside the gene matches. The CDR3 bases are TGTGCCAGCAGCCCAGCAAACAGGGGTAGTAGCTACGAGCAGTACTTC. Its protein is CASSPANRGSSYEQYF.

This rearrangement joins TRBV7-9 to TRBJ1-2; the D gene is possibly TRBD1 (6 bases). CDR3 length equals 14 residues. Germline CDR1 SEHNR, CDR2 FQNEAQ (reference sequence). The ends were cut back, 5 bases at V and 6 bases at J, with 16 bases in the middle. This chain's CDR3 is CASSRLRGQDGYTF. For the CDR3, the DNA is TGTGCCAGCAGCCGGCTCCGGGGACAAGATGGCTACACCTTC.

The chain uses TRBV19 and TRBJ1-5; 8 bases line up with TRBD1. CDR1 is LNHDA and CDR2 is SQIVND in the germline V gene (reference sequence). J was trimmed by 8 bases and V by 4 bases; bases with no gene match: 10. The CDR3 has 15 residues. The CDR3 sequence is CASSSGQGLSEPQHF. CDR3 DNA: TGTGCCAGTAGTAGTGGACAGGGACTGAGTGAGCCCCAGCATTTT.

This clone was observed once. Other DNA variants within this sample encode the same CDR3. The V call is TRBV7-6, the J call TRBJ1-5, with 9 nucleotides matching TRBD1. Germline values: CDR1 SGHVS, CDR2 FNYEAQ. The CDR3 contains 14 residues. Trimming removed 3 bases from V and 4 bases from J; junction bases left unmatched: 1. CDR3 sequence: CASSLTGGNQPQHF. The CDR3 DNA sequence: TGTGCCAGCAGCTTGACAGGGGGGAATCAGCCCCAGCATTTT.

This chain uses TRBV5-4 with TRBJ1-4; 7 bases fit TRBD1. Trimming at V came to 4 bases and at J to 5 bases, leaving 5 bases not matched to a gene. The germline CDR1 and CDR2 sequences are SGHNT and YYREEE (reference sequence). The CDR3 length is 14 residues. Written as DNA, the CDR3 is TGTGCCAGCAGCCCGACAGGGCCAAATGAAAAACTGTTTTTT. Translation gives CASSPTGPNEKLFF.

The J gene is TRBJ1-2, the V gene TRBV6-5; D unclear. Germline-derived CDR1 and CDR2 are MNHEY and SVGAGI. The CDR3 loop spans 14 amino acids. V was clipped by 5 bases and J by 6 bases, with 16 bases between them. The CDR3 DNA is TGTGCCAGCAGTCCCTCTTCAGGTCTACATGGCTACACCTTC. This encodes CASSPSSGLHGYTF.

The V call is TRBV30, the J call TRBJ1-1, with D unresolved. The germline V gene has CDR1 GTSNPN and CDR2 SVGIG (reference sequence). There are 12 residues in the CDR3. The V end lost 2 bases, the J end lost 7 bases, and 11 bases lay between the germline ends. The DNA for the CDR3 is TGTGCCTGGAGTATCCGCCCGGGTGAAGCTTTCTTT. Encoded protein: CAWSIRPGEAFF.

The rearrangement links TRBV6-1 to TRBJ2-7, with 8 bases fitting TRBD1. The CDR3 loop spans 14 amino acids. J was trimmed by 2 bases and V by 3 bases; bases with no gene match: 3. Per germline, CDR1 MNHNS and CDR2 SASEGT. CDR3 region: CASSEGQETYEQYF. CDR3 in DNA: TGTGCCAGCAGTGAGGGACAGGAGACCTACGAGCAGTACTTC.

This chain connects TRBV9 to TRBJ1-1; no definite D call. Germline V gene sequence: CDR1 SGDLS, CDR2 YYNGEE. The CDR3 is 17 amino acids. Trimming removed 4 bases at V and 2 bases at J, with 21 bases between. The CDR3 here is CASSTLEGRPPNTEAFF. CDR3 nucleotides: TGTGCCAGCAGCACCTTAGAGGGCCGCCCACCTAACACTGAAGCTTTCTTT.

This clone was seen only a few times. The CDR3 is CASSAESGTDYGYTF. The CDR3 nucleotides are TGTGCCAGCAGTGCAGAATCCGGGACAGATTATGGCTACACCTTC. The V gene is TRBV2, the J gene TRBJ1-2, with 7 bases that match TRBD1. This CDR3 comprises 15 residues. Germline V gives CDR1 SNHLY, CDR2 FYNNEI. The V gene end was trimmed by 4 bases and the J gene end by 5 bases; junction bases not matched to a gene: 10.

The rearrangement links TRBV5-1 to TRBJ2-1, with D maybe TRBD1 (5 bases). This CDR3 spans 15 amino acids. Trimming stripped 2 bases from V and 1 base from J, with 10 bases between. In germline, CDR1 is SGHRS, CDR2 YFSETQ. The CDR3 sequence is CASSFGDRSYNEQFF. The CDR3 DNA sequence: TGCGCCAGCAGCTTTGGAGACAGATCCTACAATGAGCAGTTCTTC.

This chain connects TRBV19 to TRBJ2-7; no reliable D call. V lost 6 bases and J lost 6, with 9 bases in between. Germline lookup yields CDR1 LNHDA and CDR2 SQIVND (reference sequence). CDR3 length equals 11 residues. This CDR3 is CASSTSTEQYF. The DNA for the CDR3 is TGTGCCAGTAGCACCTCTACCGAGCAGTACTTC.

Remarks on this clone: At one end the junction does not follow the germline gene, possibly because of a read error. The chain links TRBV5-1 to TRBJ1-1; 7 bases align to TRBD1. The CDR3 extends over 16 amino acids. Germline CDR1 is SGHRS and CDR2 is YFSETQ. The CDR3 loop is CASSLVGQWMKTEAFF. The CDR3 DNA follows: TGCGCCAGCAGCTTGGTGGGACAGTGGATGAAGACTGAAGCTTTCTTT.

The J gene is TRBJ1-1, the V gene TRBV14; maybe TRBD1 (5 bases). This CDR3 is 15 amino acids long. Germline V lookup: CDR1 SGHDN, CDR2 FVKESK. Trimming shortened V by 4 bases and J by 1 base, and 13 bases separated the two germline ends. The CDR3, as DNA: TGTGCCAGCAGCCCTCAACAGGTCCCGAACACTGAAGCTTTCTTT. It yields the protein CASSPQQVPNTEAFF.

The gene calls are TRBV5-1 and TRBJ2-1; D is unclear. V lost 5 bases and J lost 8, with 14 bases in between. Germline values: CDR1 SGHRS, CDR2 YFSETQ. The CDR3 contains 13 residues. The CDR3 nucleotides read TGCGCCAGCAGTCGTCAACTCCATGATGAGCAGTTCTTC. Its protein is CASSRQLHDEQFF. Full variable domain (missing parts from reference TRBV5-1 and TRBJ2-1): KAGVTQTPRYLIKTRGQQVTLSCSPISGHRSVSWYQQTPGQGLQFLFEYFSETQRNKGNFPGRFSGRQFSNSRSEMNVSTLELGDSALYLCASSRQLHDEQFFGPGTRLTVL.

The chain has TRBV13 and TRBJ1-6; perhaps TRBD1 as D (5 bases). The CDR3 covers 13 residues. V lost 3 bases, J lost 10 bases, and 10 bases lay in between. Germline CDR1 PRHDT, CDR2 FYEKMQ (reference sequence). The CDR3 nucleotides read TGTGCCAGCAGCTTGGGACTGTGGTCACCCCTCCACTTT. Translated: CASSLGLWSPLHF.

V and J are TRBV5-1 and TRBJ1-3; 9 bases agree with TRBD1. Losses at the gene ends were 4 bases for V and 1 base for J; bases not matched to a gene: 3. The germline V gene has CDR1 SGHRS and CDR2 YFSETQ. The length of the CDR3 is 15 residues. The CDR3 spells CASSLGTGSGNTIYF. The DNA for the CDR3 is TGCGCCAGCAGCCTAGGGACAGGGTCTGGAAACACCATATATTTT.

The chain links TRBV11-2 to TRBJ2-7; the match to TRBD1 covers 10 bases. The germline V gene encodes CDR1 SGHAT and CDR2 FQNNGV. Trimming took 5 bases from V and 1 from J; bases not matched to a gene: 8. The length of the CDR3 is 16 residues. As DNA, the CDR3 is TGTGCCAGCAGCCCCTCCGGACAGGGGGTATCCTACGAGCAGTACTTC. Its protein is CASSPSGQGVSYEQYF. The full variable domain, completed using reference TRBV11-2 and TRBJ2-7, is EAGVAQSPRYKIIEKRQSVAFWCNPISGHATLYWYQQILGQGPKLLIQFQNNGVVDDSQLPKDRFSAERLKGVDSTLKIQPAKLEDSAVYLCASSPSGQGVSYEQYFGPGTRLTVT.

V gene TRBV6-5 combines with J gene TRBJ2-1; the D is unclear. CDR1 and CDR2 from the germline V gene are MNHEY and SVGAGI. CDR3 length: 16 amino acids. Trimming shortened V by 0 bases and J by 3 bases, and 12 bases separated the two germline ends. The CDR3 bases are TGTGCCAGCAGTTACTCCGGGTCTACCGGCTACAATGAGCAGTTCTTC. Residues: CASSYSGSTGYNEQFF.

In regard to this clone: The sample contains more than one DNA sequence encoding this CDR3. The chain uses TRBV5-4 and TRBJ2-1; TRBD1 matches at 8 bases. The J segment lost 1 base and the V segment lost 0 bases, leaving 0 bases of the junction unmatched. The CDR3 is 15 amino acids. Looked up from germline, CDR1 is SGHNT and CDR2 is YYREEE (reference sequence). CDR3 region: CASSLGTGSYNEQFF. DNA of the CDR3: TGTGCCAGCAGCTTGGGGACAGGGTCCTACAATGAGCAGTTCTTC. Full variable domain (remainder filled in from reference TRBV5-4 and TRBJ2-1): ETGVTQSPTHLIKTRGQQVTLRCSSQSGHNTVSWYQQALGQGPQFIFQYYREEENGRGNFPPRFSGLQFPNYSSELNVNALELDDSALYLCASSLGTGSYNEQFFGPGTRLTVL.

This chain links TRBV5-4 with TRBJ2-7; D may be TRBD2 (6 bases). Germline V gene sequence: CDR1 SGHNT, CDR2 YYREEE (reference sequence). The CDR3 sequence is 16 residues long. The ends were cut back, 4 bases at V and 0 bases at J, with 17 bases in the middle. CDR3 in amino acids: CASSPGVHSNSYEQYF. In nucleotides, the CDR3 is TGTGCCAGCAGCCCGGGGGTCCATTCTAACTCCTACGAGCAGTACTTC.

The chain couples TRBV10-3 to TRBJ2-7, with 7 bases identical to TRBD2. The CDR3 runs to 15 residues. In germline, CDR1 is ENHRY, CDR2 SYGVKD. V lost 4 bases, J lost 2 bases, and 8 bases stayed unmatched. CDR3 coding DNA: TGTGCCATCAGTGGGGGGGGAATGGGAACCTACGAGCAGTACTTC. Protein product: CAISGGGMGTYEQYF.

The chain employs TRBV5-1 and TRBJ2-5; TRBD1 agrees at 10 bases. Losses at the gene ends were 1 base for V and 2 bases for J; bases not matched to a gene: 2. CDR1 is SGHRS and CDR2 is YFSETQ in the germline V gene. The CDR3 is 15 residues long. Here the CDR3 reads CASSLMGQGQETQYF. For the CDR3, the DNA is TGCGCCAGCAGCTTGATGGGACAGGGGCAAGAGACCCAGTACTTC.

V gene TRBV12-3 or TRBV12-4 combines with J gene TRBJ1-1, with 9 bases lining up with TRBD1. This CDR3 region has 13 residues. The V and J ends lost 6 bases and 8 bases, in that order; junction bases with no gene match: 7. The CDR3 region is CASSPTGQGEAFF. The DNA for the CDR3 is TGTGCCAGCAGCCCTACTGGACAGGGGGAAGCTTTCTTT.

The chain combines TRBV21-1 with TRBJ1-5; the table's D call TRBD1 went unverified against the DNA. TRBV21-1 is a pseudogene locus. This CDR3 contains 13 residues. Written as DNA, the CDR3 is TGTGCCAGCAGCAGGCAGGGCGGTCAGCCCCAGCATTTT. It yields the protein CASSRQGGQPQHF.

The CDR3 coding sequence is TGTGCCAGCAGTTACGACAGGGTCACTGAAGCTTTCTTT. Residues: CASSYDRVTEAFF. The gene calls are TRBV6-6 and TRBJ1-1, with TRBD1 matching over 7 bases. Trimming at V came to 2 bases and at J to 4 bases, leaving 1 base not matched to a gene. This CDR3 has 13 residues. The germline CDR1 and CDR2 sequences are MNHNY and SVGAGI (reference sequence).

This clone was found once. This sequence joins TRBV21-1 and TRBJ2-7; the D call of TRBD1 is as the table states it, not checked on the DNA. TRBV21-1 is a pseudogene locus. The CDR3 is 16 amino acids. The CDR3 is CASSKADRATSYEQYF. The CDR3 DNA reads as TGTGCCAGCAGCAAAGCTGACAGGGCCACCTCCTACGAGCAGTACTTC.

CDR3 DNA: TGTGCCAGCAGCTCCAATCCCAGGGCTACCTATGGCTACACCTTC. It translates to CASSSNPRATYGYTF. This chain links TRBV11-2 with TRBJ1-2; weak D call: TRBD1 (5 bases). The CDR3 consists of 15 residues. Trimming left V 4 bases short and J 4 bases short, with 16 bases between. Germline V gene data show CDR1 as SGHAT and CDR2 as FQNNGV.